This T cell receptor beta chain was captured in a study of OX40 agonist ivuxolimab in advanced cancers. Looking at the study overall: Males comprised roughly four fifths of the group, whose mean age was around 62 years (range 23 to 79).

Assay: immunoSEQ multiplex PCR; the TCRdb copy retains only in-frame clones and omits some. The sample carries some 46,000 clones, more than 75% recorded once. The germline gives CDR1 SQVTM, CDR2 ANQGSEA. The CDR3 is 13 residues long. Deletions cut 5 bases from V and 5 bases from J, with 12 bases between. The sequence came from an adult with an advanced solid tumor such as melanoma, head and neck, liver or kidney cancer. The source material was CD4+ or CD8+ T cells sorted from blood, sampled in a trial of the OX40 agonist ivuxolimab. This chain uses TRBV29-1 with TRBJ1-4; D ambiguous. Written as DNA, the CDR3 is TGCAGCGTTTCGGAAGGCGGGAATGAAAAACTGTTTTTT. Its translation: CSVSEGGNEKLFF.